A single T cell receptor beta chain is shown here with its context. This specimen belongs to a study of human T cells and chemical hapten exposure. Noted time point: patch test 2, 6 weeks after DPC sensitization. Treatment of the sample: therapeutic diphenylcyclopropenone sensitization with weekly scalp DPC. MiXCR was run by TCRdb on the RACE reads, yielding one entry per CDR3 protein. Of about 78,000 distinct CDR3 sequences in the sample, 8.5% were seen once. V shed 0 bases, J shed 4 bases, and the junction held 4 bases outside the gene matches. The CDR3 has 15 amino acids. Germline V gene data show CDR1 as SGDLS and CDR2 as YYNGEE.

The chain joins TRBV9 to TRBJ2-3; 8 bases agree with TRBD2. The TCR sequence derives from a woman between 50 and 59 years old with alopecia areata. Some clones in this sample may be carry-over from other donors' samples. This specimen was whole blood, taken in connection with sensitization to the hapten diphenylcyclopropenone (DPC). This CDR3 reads CASSVGGGRSDTQYF. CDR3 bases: TGTGCCAGCAGCGTAGGCGGCGGGAGGTCAGATACGCAGTATTTT.